This T cell receptor beta chain was obtained from a study of blood T cells in healthy people across ages (dated by TCRdb to the mid-2010s). Background for the entire study: Template switching captured roughly one uniquely barcoded TCR beta cDNA molecule per two T cells in model experiments. To avoid experimental bias, donors of different ages were distributed randomly across sequencing lanes. Using deep sequencing normalized with unique cDNA molecular identifiers, the study measured how TCR beta repertoire diversity changes with age. Donors were grouped into four age groups: young (average about 15 years), middle-aged (approximately 41), aged (about 59) and long-lived (about 82). Two additional independent replicas of 1 million unique cDNA reads from the same blood draw were analyzed for two donors (one aged 18 to 29 and one aged 80 or older). Summary of the overall study and its limitations: Estimates of total diversity from one million sequenced T cells were regarded as lower bounds and underestimates. Compared with the aged group, the long-lived group had more naive CD4+ T cells, fewer expanded clones and increased TCR diversity, a pattern suggesting age selection. Because the CMV infection status of the donors was unknown, age-related changes in expanded clonotypes may potentially have been confounded. Observed TCR beta diversity per million T cells fell roughly linearly with age, and a significant reduction was already apparent by age around 40. The percentage of naive T cells measured by flow cytometry correlated strongly with observed TCR beta diversity. Bulk unsorted PBMC profiling prevented conclusive comparison of naive and antigen-experienced compartments.

Systemically healthy Caucasian individuals from Russia, over 30 in total and aged about 6 to 100 years, were included as donors. Each donor gave about 11 milliliters of peripheral blood, drawn into EDTA-treated Vacutainer tubes. Ficoll-Paque density-gradient centrifugation was used to isolate PBMCs, with at least 6.5 million per sample. Total RNA, at least 5 micrograms per sample, was extracted from PBMCs with Trizol reagent. For every donor, flow cytometry on a PBMC aliquot measured the percentage of naive CD45RAhigh/CD27high T cells. CDR1 and CDR2, per the germline V gene, are MNHNS and SASEGT. The CDR3 runs 14 amino acids, cysteine and phenylalanine included. This entry keeps only the CDR3 DNA: 42 bases, framed from base 1. Deletion took 6 bases off V and 2 bases off J, with a span of 11 bases between the germline ends. This clonotype was detected a few times. Which antigen it targets is not known. It has no much larger one-base neighbor in the sample; base qualities were not kept.

Libraries came from 5' RACE. Data came from an Illumina HiSeq 2500. A second PCR of roughly 7 to 11 cycles was performed with a sample-barcoded 5' primer and a J-beta primer mix. Each TCR beta cDNA molecule received a unique molecular identifier from a template-switch 5' adaptor carrying 12 random nucleotides. Each sample yielded at least 2.5 million CDR3-containing paired-end reads. First-strand cDNA synthesis was performed from all RNA using the Mint cDNA synthesis kit, with priming by a TRBC-specific oligonucleotide. All cDNA was treated with uracil-DNA glycosylase and then went through a first 18-cycle PCR with the universal primers M1SS and BC2_uni_R. The original pipeline was this. Each sample was normalized by randomly selecting 1 million high-quality reads, each carrying a distinct molecular identifier. Reads with shared molecular identifiers were discarded instead of being binned into consensus sequences. MiTCR, run with a Q25 quality threshold and the strictest error-elimination algorithm, handled CDR3 identification, clonotype clustering and error correction. A nonparametric unseen species model using Euler transformation provided a lower-bound estimate of total TCR beta diversity. The public reads were reprocessed in TCRdb via fastp at Q25 and MiXCR, keeping in-frame beta chains. Identical CDR3 protein sequences are pooled into one entry, listed with their most common genes and DNA. TCRdb, not the authors, supplied the V and J calls. Present in this sample are hundreds of thousands of distinct CDR3 sequences, less than 40% of which were seen just once. Clones ranked in the top ten supply 15% of the sample.

Sequences were obtained from blood. This receptor was identified in a woman older than 75 in good health. Donor details come from another sample of the same person, matched by shared clones. The chain is assembled from TRBV6-1 and TRBJ1-5, with the D gene not confidently named. The DNA sequence is as follows: TGTGCCAGCAGCCACATCGGCGGCAATCAGCCCCAGCATTTT. Its coded protein is CASSHIGGNQPQHF.